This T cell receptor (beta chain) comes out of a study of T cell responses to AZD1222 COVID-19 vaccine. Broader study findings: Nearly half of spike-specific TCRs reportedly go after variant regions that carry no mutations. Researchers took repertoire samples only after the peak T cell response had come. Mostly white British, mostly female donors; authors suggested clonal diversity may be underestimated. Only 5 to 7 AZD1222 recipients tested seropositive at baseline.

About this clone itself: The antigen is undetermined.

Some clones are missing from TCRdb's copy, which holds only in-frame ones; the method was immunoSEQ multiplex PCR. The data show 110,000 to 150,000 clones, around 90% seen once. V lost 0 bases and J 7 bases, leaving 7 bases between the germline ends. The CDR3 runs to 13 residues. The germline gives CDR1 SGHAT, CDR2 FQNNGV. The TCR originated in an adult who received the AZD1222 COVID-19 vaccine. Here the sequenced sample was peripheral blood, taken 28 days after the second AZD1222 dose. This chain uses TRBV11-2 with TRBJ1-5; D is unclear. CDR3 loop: CASSLDLGQPQHF. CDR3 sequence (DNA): TGTGCCAGCAGCTTAGATCTCGGGCAGCCCCAGCATTTT.